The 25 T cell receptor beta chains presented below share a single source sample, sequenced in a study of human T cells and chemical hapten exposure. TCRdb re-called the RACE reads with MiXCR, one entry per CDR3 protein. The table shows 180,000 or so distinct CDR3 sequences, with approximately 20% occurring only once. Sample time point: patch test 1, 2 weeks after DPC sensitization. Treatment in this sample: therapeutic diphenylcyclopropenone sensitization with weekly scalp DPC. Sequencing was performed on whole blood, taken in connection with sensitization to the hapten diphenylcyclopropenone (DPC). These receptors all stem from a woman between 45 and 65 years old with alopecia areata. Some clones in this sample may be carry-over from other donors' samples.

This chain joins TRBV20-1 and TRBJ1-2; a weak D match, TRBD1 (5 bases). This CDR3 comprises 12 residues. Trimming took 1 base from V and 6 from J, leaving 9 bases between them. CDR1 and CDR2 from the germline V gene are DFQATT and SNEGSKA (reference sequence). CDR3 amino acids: CSARGDFHGYTF. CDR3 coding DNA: TGCAGTGCTAGAGGGGACTTCCATGGCTACACCTTC.

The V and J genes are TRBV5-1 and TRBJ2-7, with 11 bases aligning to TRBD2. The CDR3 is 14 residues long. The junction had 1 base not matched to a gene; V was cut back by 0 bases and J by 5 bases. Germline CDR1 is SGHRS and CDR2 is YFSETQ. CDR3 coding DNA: TGCGCCAGCAGCTTGGATAGCGGGAGGGACGAGCAGTACTTC. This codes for CASSLDSGRDEQYF. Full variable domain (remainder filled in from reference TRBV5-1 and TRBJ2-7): KAGVTQTPRYLIKTRGQQVTLSCSPISGHRSVSWYQQTPGQGLQFLFEYFSETQRNKGNFPGRFSGRQFSNSRSEMNVSTLELGDSALYLCASSLDSGRDEQYFGPGTRLTVT.

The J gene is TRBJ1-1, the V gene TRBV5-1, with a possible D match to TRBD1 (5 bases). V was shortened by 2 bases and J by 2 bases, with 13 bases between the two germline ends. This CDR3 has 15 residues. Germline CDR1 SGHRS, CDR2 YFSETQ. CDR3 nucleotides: TGCGCCAGCAGCTTTTTCGGGGGATATAACACTGAAGCTTTCTTT. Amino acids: CASSFFGGYNTEAFF.

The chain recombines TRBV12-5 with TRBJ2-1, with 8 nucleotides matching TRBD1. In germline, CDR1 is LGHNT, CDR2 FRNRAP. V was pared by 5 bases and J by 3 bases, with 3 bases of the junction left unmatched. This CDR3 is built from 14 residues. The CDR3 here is CASGPGQVYNEQFF. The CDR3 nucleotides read TGTGCTAGTGGTCCGGGACAGGTCTACAATGAGCAGTTCTTC. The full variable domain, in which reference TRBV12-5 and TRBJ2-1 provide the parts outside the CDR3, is DARVTQTPRHKVTEMGQEVTMRCQPILGHNTVFWYRQTMMQGLELLAYFRNRAPLDDSGMPKDRFSAEMPDATLATLKIQPSEPRDSAVYFCASGPGQVYNEQFFGPGTRLTVL.

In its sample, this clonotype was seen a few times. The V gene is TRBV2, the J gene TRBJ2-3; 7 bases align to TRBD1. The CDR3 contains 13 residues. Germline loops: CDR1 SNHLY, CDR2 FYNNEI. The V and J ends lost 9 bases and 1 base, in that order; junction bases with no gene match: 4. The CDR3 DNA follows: TGTGCCAGGAAAGGACAGGGCACAGATACGCAGTATTTT. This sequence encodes CARKGQGTDTQYF.

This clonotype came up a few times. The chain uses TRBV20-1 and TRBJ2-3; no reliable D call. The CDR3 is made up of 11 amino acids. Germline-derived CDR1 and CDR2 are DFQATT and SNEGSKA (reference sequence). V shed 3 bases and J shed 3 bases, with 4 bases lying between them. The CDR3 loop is CSASFTDTQYF. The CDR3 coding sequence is TGCAGTGCTAGTTTTACAGATACGCAGTATTTT.

CDR3 DNA: TGTGCCAGCAGTATCCCGGGACAGGGGGCTGAAGCTTTCTTT. It encodes CASSIPGQGAEAFF. V gene TRBV27 combines with J gene TRBJ1-1; 11 nucleotides line up with TRBD1. V lost 5 bases to trimming and J lost 6 bases; unmatched junction nucleotides: 5. CDR1 is MNHEY and CDR2 is SMNVEV in the germline V gene (reference sequence). This CDR3 is 14 amino acids long.

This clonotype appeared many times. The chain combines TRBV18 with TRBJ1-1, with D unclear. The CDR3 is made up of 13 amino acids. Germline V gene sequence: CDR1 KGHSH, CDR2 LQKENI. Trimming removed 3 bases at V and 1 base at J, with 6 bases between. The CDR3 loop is CASSPLENTEAFF. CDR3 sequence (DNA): TGTGCCAGCTCACCTTTGGAGAACACTGAAGCTTTCTTT.

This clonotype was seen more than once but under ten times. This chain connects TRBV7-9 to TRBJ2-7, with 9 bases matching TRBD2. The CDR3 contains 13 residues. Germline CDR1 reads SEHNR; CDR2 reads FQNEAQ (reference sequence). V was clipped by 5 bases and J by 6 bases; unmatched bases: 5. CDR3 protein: CASSGLAFLEQYF. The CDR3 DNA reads TGTGCCAGCAGCGGACTAGCGTTCCTCGAGCAGTACTTC.

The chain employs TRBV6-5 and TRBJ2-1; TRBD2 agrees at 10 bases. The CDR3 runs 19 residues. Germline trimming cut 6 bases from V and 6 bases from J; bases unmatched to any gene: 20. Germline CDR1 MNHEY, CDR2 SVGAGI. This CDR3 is CASSRRAGLATQSINEQFF. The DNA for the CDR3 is TGTGCCAGCAGCCGACGCGCGGGACTAGCGACTCAATCGATCAATGAGCAGTTCTTC.

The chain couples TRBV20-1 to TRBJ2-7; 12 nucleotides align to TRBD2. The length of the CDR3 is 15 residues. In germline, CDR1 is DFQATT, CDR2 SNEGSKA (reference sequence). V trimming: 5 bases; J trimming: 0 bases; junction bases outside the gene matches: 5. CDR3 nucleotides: TGCAGTGCTTGGTTGACTAGCGGGAGCTCCTACGAGCAGTACTTC. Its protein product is CSAWLTSGSSYEQYF.

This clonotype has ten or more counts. In nucleotides, the CDR3 is TGCAGTGCTAGACCTAGACGGGGGAGGAGTGAGCAGTTCTTC. It is translated as CSARPRRGRSEQFF. The rearrangement joins TRBV20-1 to TRBJ2-1; tentative D call: TRBD2 (6 bases). V gave up 2 bases and J gave up 9 bases, with 17 bases separating them. The CDR3 length is 14 residues. CDR1 is DFQATT, CDR2 SNEGSKA, per germline (reference sequence).

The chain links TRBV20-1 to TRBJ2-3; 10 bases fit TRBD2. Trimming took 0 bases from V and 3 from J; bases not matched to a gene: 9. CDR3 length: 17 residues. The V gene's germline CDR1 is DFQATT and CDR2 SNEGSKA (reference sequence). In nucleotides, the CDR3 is TGCAGTGCTAGAGATCACAGCGGGAGGGCCACGACAGATACGCAGTATTTT. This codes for CSARDHSGRATTDTQYF.

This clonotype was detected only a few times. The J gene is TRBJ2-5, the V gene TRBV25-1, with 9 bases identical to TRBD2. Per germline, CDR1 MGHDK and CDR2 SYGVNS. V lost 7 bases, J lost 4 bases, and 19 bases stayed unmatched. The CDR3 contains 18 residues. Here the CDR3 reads CASTDRALAGPWGETQYF. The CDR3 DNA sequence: TGTGCCAGCACTGACAGGGCACTAGCGGGCCCCTGGGGAGAGACCCAGTACTTC.

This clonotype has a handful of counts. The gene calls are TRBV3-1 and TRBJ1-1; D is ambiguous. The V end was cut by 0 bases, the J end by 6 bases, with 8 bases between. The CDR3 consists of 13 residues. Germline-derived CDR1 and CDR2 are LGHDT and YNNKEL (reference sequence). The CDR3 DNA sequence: TGTGCCAGCAGCCAAGATTCGTGGGCTGAAGCTTTCTTT. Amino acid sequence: CASSQDSWAEAFF.

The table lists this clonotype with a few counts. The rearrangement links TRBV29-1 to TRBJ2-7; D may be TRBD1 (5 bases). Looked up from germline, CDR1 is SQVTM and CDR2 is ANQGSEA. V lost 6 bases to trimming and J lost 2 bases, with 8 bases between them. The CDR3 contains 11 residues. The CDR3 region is CSVDIAYEQYF. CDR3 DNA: TGCAGCGTGGACATAGCCTACGAGCAGTACTTC.

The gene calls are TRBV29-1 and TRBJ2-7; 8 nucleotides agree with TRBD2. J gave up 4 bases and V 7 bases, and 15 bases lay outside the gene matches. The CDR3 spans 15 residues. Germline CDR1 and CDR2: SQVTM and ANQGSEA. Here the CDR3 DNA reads TGCAGCGCCGTCCCCCCAAGCGGGAGCGTATACGAGCAGTACTTC. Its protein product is CSAVPPSGSVYEQYF.

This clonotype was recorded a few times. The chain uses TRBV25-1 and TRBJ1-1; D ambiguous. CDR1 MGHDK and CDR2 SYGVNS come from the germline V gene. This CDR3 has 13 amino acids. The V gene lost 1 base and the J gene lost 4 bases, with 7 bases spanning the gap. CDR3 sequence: CASSEFRATEAFF. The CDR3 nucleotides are TGTGCCAGCAGTGAATTTAGGGCCACTGAAGCTTTCTTT.

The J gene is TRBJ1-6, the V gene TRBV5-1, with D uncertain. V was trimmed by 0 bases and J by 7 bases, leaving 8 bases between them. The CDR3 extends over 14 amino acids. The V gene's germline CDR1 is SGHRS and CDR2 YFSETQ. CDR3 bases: TGCGCCAGCAGCTTGGGAGGGCCCAATTCACCCCTCCACTTT. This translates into CASSLGGPNSPLHF.

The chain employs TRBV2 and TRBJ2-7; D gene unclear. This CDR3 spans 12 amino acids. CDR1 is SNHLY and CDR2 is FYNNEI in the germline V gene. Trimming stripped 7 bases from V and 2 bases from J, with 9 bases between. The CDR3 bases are TGTGCCAGCAATGACGGCGCCTACGAGCAGTACTTC. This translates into CASNDGAYEQYF.

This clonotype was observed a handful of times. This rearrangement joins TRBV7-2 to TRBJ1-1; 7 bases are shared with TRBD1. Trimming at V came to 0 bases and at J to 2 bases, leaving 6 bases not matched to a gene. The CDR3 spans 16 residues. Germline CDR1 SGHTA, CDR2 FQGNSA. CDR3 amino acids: CASSLARGLGNTEAFF. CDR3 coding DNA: TGTGCCAGCAGCTTAGCAAGGGGGCTAGGAAACACTGAAGCTTTCTTT.

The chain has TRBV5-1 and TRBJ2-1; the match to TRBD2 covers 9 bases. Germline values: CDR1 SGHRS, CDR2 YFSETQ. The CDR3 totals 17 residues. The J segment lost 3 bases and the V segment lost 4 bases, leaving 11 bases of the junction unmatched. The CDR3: CASSLLTSGSDYNEQFF. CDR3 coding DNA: TGCGCCAGCAGCCTACTGACTAGCGGATCTGACTACAATGAGCAGTTCTTC.

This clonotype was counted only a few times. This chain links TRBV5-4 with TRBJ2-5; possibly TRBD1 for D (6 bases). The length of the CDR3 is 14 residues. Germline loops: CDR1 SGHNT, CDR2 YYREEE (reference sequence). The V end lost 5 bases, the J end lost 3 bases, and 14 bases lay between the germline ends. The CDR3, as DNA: TGTGCCAGCAGTCTTGGGACAAGGGAAGAGACCCAGTACTTC. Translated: CASSLGTREETQYF.

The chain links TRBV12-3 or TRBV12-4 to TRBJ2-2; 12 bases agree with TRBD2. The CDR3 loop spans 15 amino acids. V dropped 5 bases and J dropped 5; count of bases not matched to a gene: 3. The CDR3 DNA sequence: TGTGCCAGCAGTACCGGGACTAGCGGGACCGGGGAGCTGTTTTTT. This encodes CASSTGTSGTGELFF.

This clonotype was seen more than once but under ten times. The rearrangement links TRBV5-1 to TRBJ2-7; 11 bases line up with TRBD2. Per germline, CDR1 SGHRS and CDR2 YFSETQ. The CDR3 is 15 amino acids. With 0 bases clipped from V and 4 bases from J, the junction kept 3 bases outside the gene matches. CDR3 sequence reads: CASSLVTSGGYEQYF. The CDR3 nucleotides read TGCGCCAGCAGCTTGGTCACTAGCGGGGGATACGAGCAGTACTTC.